These 17 T cell receptor beta chains were all obtained from the same sample, sequenced in a study of beta chain features in type 1 diabetes. Expressed TCRB transcripts were sequenced because the entire RNA isolate underwent reverse transcription. The repertoire was sequenced with immunoSEQ multiplex PCR; TCRdb's copy has only in-frame clones and lacks some. Among around 300,000 clones listed, more than 9.5% were seen once. Sequenced: naive CD4+ T cells from blood. All receptors come from a woman aged 25-40 years in good health.

This clone was detected only a few times. The J gene is TRBJ2-5, the V gene TRBV29-1, with 7 bases that match TRBD2. Near its end, the DNA agrees better with TRBJ2-7, so the J call may be wrong. This CDR3 has 13 amino acids. Per germline, CDR1 SQVTM and CDR2 ANQGSEA. CDR3 DNA: TGCAGCGTTTCTAGCGGACTAACCTACGAGCAGTACTTC. Translating gives CSVSSGLTYEQYF.

This clone has a handful of counts. The chain combines TRBV18 with TRBJ2-1, with D maybe TRBD2 (5 bases). V was pared by 5 bases and J by 8 bases, with 13 bases between. Germline values: CDR1 KGHSH, CDR2 LQKENI. There are 13 residues in the CDR3. As DNA, the CDR3 is TGTGCCAGCTCAAAGGGCGGGTCGGATGAGCAGTTCTTC. Residues: CASSKGGSDEQFF. Full variable domain (remainder filled in from reference TRBV18 and TRBJ2-1): NAGVMQNPRHLVRRRGQEARLRCSPMKGHSHVYWYRQLPEEGLKFMVYLQKENIIDESGMPKERFSAEFPKEGPSILRIQQVVRGDSAAYFCASSKGGSDEQFFGPGTRLTVL.

This clone has only a few counts. The chain links TRBV29-1 to TRBJ2-4, with a weak D call TRBD1 (5 bases). Germline loops: CDR1 SQVTM, CDR2 ANQGSEA. This CDR3 region has 14 residues. Trimming shortened V by 4 bases and J by 1 base, and 11 bases separated the two germline ends. The CDR3 region is CSVAGRQAKNIQYF. CDR3 bases: TGCAGCGTTGCGGGCAGACAGGCCAAAAACATTCAGTACTTC.

This clone has only a few counts. The CDR3 is CASSLTKGGMGAFF. The CDR3 DNA is TGTGCCAGCAGCTTGACTAAAGGGGGAATGGGGGCTTTCTTT. The chain joins TRBV7-8 to TRBJ1-1, with a weak D call TRBD1 (6 bases). In germline, CDR1 is SGHVS, CDR2 FQNEAQ. The CDR3 is 14 residues long. Trimming shortened V by 3 bases and J by 11 bases, and 19 bases separated the two germline ends.

The chain joins TRBV7-2 to TRBJ1-5, with 10 bases matching TRBD1. The CDR3 extends over 15 amino acids. V shed 5 bases and J 7 bases; nucleotides not matched to a gene: 8. The germline V gene encodes CDR1 SGHTA and CDR2 FQGNSA. CDR3 sequence reads: CASSPDRGLPQPQHF. The CDR3, as DNA: TGTGCCAGCAGCCCAGACAGGGGGCTTCCCCAGCCCCAGCATTTT.

This clone has only a few counts. V is TRBV7-6 and J is TRBJ1-5; perhaps TRBD1 as D (6 bases). V was pared by 5 bases and J by 3 bases, with 14 bases between. The CDR3 length is 15 residues. Per the germline V gene, CDR1 is SGHVS and CDR2 is FNYEAQ. DNA of the CDR3: TGTGCCAGCAGCGTAGATGCGGGGGCCAATCAGCCCCAGCATTTT. Translating it yields CASSVDAGANQPQHF.

This rearrangement joins TRBV15 to TRBJ1-2, with 9 nucleotides matching TRBD1. With 0 bases clipped from V and 4 bases from J, the junction kept 3 bases outside the gene matches. The CDR3 runs 15 residues. Germline CDR1 is LNHNV and CDR2 is YYDKDF (reference sequence). In nucleotides, the CDR3 is TGTGCCACCAGCAGAGAACTGGGACAGGGCTATGGCTACACCTTC. Residues: CATSRELGQGYGYTF.

The chain carries TRBV5-4 and TRBJ2-7; TRBD2 might be the D (6 bases). The end of the DNA aligns better with TRBJ2-1, so the J call may be wrong. This CDR3 spans 18 amino acids. Germline loops: CDR1 SGHNT, CDR2 YYREEE (reference sequence). CDR3 bases: TGTGCCAGCATTAGGGGAGGCCTCCCCCTGGGCTATGGCAATGAGCAGTTCTTC. This codes for CASIRGGLPLGYGNEQFF.

This clone was observed a handful of times. The junction shows a germline mismatch at one end, possibly a read error. The chain uses TRBV7-7 and TRBJ2-2; unclear D gene. From germline, CDR1 is SSHAT and CDR2 FNYEAQ (reference sequence). This CDR3 has 13 amino acids. CDR3 DNA: TGTGCTAGCAGCCCGGAGTTTGGCGGGGAGCTGTTTTTT. Translated: CASSPEFGGELFF.

This clone was seen a few times. The chain joins TRBV18 to TRBJ1-1, with unresolved D. CDR1 is KGHSH and CDR2 is LQKENI in the germline V gene. This CDR3 comprises 13 residues. V was shortened by 4 bases and J by 3 bases, with 9 bases between the two germline ends. For the CDR3, the DNA is TGTGCCAGCTCACTCCAGGTGGACACTGAAGCTTTCTTT. Protein product: CASSLQVDTEAFF.

The J gene is TRBJ2-1, the V gene TRBV7-9, with D perhaps matching TRBD2 (5 bases). Germline CDR1 is SEHNR and CDR2 is FQNEAQ (reference sequence). The CDR3 consists of 14 residues. V was cut by 6 bases and J by 5 bases, with 14 bases left in between. CDR3 sequence (DNA): TGTGCCAGCAGTTCCCCGGACTGGGACAATGAGCAGTTCTTC. It encodes CASSSPDWDNEQFF.

The rearrangement uses TRBV6-4 and TRBJ1-2; the D is unclear. The germline CDR1 and CDR2 sequences are MRHNA and SNTAGT. This CDR3 has 18 amino acids. Trimming pared 6 bases from V and 4 bases from J, leaving 27 bases between. The CDR3 DNA sequence: TGTGCCAGCAGCCCTACGGCCTCCAGGTCCCTCATGGGCTATGGCTACACCTTC. Encoded protein: CASSPTASRSLMGYGYTF.

V usage is TRBV5-1 and J usage is TRBJ2-1, with TRBD1 identical over 8 bases. V was clipped by 4 bases and J by 2 bases; unmatched bases: 8. Germline CDR1 SGHRS, CDR2 YFSETQ. The CDR3 runs 16 residues. CDR3 nucleotide sequence: TGCGCCAGCAGCGAGCGTAGGACAGGGCCCTACAATGAGCAGTTCTTC. This translates into CASSERRTGPYNEQFF.

There are a few counts of this clone. The rearrangement links TRBV7-6 to TRBJ2-3; the match to TRBD1 covers 9 bases. In germline, CDR1 is SGHVS, CDR2 FNYEAQ. The V and J ends lost 1 base and 2 bases, in that order; junction bases with no gene match: 7. The CDR3 is 17 amino acids. CDR3 residues: CASSLVPGQGFTDTQYF. DNA of the CDR3: TGTGCCAGCAGCTTAGTGCCGGGACAGGGTTTCACAGATACGCAGTATTTT. The whole variable domain, remainder taken from reference TRBV7-6 and TRBJ2-3, is GAGVSQSPRYKVTKRGQDVALRCDPISGHVSLYWYRQALGQGPEFLTYFNYEAQQDKSGLPNDRFSAERPEGSISTLTIQRTEQRDSAMYRCASSLVPGQGFTDTQYFGPGTRLTVL.

Comments on this clone: Other DNA sequences in the same sample also yield this CDR3. Here the CDR3 DNA reads TGTGCCAGCAGCTCCAACTACGAGCAGTACTTC. It yields the protein CASSSNYEQYF. The rearrangement uses TRBV5-6 and TRBJ2-7; D remains ambiguous. The germline CDR1 and CDR2 sequences are SGHDT and YYEEEE. The CDR3 extends over 11 amino acids. V lost 3 bases to trimming and J lost 3 bases, with 4 bases between them.

V gene TRBV28 combines with J gene TRBJ2-1; 11 nucleotides match TRBD2. CDR3 length: 15 amino acids. Trimming took 5 bases from V and 5 from J; bases not matched to a gene: 5. Germline V lookup: CDR1 MDHEN, CDR2 SYDVKM. CDR3 sequence reads: CASSIAGGGNNEQFF. Here the CDR3 DNA reads TGTGCCAGCAGTATAGCGGGAGGGGGTAACAATGAGCAGTTCTTC.

The rearrangement uses TRBV9 and TRBJ2-7; 8 bases match TRBD2. The CDR3 length is 14 residues. Germline CDR1 reads SGDLS; CDR2 reads YYNGEE. Trimming took 0 bases from V and 6 from J; bases not matched to a gene: 5. CDR3 nucleotide sequence: TGTGCCAGCAGCGTAGTACCCCGGGGGGGCGAGCAGTACTTC. It encodes CASSVVPRGGEQYF.